The rows below give T cell receptor beta chains drawn from one sample of a study of spatial heterogeneity in lung cancer. TCRdb re-called the 5' RACE reads through MiXCR, storing one row per CDR3 protein. This sample has about 110,000 distinct CDR3 sequences, with more than 10% found just once. Sequences were derived from PBMCs, sampled at follow-up. These receptors were obtained from a female donor with early-stage non-small cell lung cancer. CDR3s include the opening cysteine and the closing phenylalanine or tryptophan. Fields, in order: CDR3 DNA, CDR3 protein, J gene, V gene, D gene, clone size. D genes are given only for firm matches. Clone sizes are given selectively: once, few, many, or a class where the clone is expanded.

cdr3_nt: TGTGCCAGCAGCTTGGGACTACCCCAGACAGATACGCAGTATTTT
cdr3_aa: CASSLGLPQTDTQYF
j_call: TRBJ2-3
v_call: TRBV5-8
d_call: .
clone_size: .

cdr3_nt: TGCAGCGTAGCAAACGGGGGAGCAGATACGCAGTATTTT
cdr3_aa: CSVANGGADTQYF
j_call: TRBJ2-3
v_call: TRBV29-1
d_call: .
clone_size: many

cdr3_nt: TGTGCCAGCAGTTTAGAAGGCAGGGCAAGCACAGATACGCAGTATTTT
cdr3_aa: CASSLEGRASTDTQYF
j_call: TRBJ2-3
v_call: TRBV27
d_call: .
clone_size: .

cdr3_nt: TGCGCCAGCAGCTTGACTTCACCCTACGAGCAGTACTTC
cdr3_aa: CASSLTSPYEQYF
j_call: TRBJ2-7
v_call: TRBV5-1
d_call: .
clone_size: few

cdr3_nt: TGTGCCAGCTCGCCGGGACAAAATGAAAAACTGTTTTTT
cdr3_aa: CASSPGQNEKLFF
j_call: TRBJ1-4
v_call: TRBV18
d_call: .
clone_size: few

cdr3_nt: TGCAGTGCTAGGTTAACTACAGGGGGCACTGAAGCTTTCTTT
cdr3_aa: CSARLTTGGTEAFF
j_call: TRBJ1-1
v_call: TRBV20-1
d_call: TRBD1
clone_size: many

cdr3_nt: TGTGCCAGCAGCTTAGAGACTAGCGGCATTGGTACGCAGTATTTT
cdr3_aa: CASSLETSGIGTQYF
j_call: TRBJ2-3
v_call: TRBV7-4
d_call: TRBD2
clone_size: few

cdr3_nt: TGTGCCAGCAGTCTCCCCACTGCCTGGGGTCAACCCCAGCATTTT
cdr3_aa: CASSLPTAWGQPQHF
j_call: TRBJ1-5
v_call: TRBV28
d_call: .
clone_size: .

cdr3_nt: TGTGCCAGCAGTCGACAGGGGGCGCAAGGAAACACCATATATTTT
cdr3_aa: CASSRQGAQGNTIYF
j_call: TRBJ1-3
v_call: TRBV12-3/TRBV12-4
d_call: TRBD1
clone_size: .

cdr3_nt: TGCAGCGTTGCCCCAGGACAGGGTGTTCAGTACTTC
cdr3_aa: CSVAPGQGVQYF
j_call: TRBJ2-4
v_call: TRBV29-1
d_call: TRBD1
clone_size: few

cdr3_nt: TGTGCCAGCAGGTCGGACAGGAACTATGGCTACACCTTC
cdr3_aa: CASRSDRNYGYTF
j_call: TRBJ1-2
v_call: TRBV6-6
d_call: TRBD1
clone_size: .

cdr3_nt: TGTGCCAGCCGACCGGGGGCGTCGGGCTCCTACAATGAGCAGTTCTTC
cdr3_aa: CASRPGASGSYNEQFF
j_call: TRBJ2-1
v_call: TRBV7-2
d_call: .
clone_size: few

cdr3_nt: TGTGCCAGCAGTTTATGGTCCGGGGCGCCCCCCTACAATGAGCAGTTCTTC
cdr3_aa: CASSLWSGAPPYNEQFF
j_call: TRBJ2-1
v_call: TRBV28
d_call: .
clone_size: .

cdr3_nt: TGCGCCAGCAGCTTAGGCAGCATGAACACTGAAGCTTTCTTT
cdr3_aa: CASSLGSMNTEAFF
j_call: TRBJ1-1
v_call: TRBV5-1
d_call: .
clone_size: many

cdr3_nt: TGTGCCAGCAGGAATACCGGGACAGGGGGCAATGAGCAGTTCTTC
cdr3_aa: CASRNTGTGGNEQFF
j_call: TRBJ2-1
v_call: TRBV6-5
d_call: TRBD1
clone_size: few

cdr3_nt: TGCAGTGCTAGTCCAGGGGATCCTTCACCCCTCCACTTT
cdr3_aa: CSASPGDPSPLHF
j_call: TRBJ1-6
v_call: TRBV20-1
d_call: .
clone_size: few

cdr3_nt: TGTGCCAGCAGCCCCACTAGCGGAGGTGGGAATGAGCAGTTCTTC
cdr3_aa: CASSPTSGGGNEQFF
j_call: TRBJ2-1
v_call: TRBV9
d_call: TRBD2
clone_size: .

cdr3_nt: TGTGCCAGTAGTCCCGACCAGAGCGGGAATCGGGGTAGTGAGCAGTTCTTC
cdr3_aa: CASSPDQSGNRGSEQFF
j_call: TRBJ2-1
v_call: TRBV19
d_call: TRBD2
clone_size: few

cdr3_nt: TGTGCCAGCTCAGGCCCTTTGGACAGGGGCAATCAGCCCCAGCATTTT
cdr3_aa: CASSGPLDRGNQPQHF
j_call: TRBJ1-5
v_call: TRBV18
d_call: TRBD1
clone_size: many

cdr3_nt: TGTGCCAGCAGCCCAAGCTCTAGCGGGAGATTATATGAGCAGTTCTTC
cdr3_aa: CASSPSSSGRLYEQFF
j_call: TRBJ2-1
v_call: TRBV28
d_call: TRBD2
clone_size: .

cdr3_nt: TGTGCCAGCAGCGTAGACTTTAGTGGGGATAGGTTCTTC
cdr3_aa: CASSVDFSGDRFF
j_call: TRBJ2-1
v_call: TRBV9
d_call: .
clone_size: few

cdr3_nt: TGCAGTGCTAGACCGGGACACGCCTTAGATAATTCACCCCTCCACTTT
cdr3_aa: CSARPGHALDNSPLHF
j_call: TRBJ1-6
v_call: TRBV20-1
d_call: .
clone_size: .

cdr3_nt: TGCAGTGCTAGCCGGGACAGGCGATCAGATGGCTACACCTTC
cdr3_aa: CSASRDRRSDGYTF
j_call: TRBJ1-2
v_call: TRBV20-1
d_call: TRBD1
clone_size: many

cdr3_nt: TGCGCCAGCAGCTTATTTAGCTCCTACAATGAGCAGTTCTTC
cdr3_aa: CASSLFSSYNEQFF
j_call: TRBJ2-1
v_call: TRBV5-1
d_call: .
clone_size: once

cdr3_nt: TGCGCCAGCAGCTCCAGTGTCGATCAGCCCCAGCATTTT
cdr3_aa: CASSSSVDQPQHF
j_call: TRBJ1-5
v_call: TRBV5-1
d_call: .
clone_size: few

cdr3_nt: TGTGCCAGCAGTTACAGGTTCAATCAGCCCCAGCATTTT
cdr3_aa: CASSYRFNQPQHF
j_call: TRBJ1-5
v_call: TRBV2
d_call: .
clone_size: .

cdr3_nt: TGTGCCAGCAGCGTTGAGACAGGACGAGGCTACACCTTC
cdr3_aa: CASSVETGRGYTF
j_call: TRBJ1-2
v_call: TRBV9
d_call: .
clone_size: once

cdr3_nt: TGTGCCAGCTCATTAACTGGAGAGACCCAGTACTTC
cdr3_aa: CASSLTGETQYF
j_call: TRBJ2-5
v_call: TRBV18
d_call: .
clone_size: many

cdr3_nt: TGCGCCAGCAGAGGACTAGCGGGAGCGGATACGCAGTATTTT
cdr3_aa: CASRGLAGADTQYF
j_call: TRBJ2-3
v_call: TRBV5-1
d_call: TRBD2
clone_size: .

cdr3_nt: TGTGCCAGCAAAGTTGGAGGAAACACCATATATTTT
cdr3_aa: CASKVGGNTIYF
j_call: TRBJ1-3
v_call: TRBV6-6
d_call: .
clone_size: few

cdr3_nt: TGTGCCAGCAGCCTCTACGGGGGTGCGTTAGATACGCAGTATTTT
cdr3_aa: CASSLYGGALDTQYF
j_call: TRBJ2-3
v_call: TRBV4-2
d_call: .
clone_size: .

cdr3_nt: TGTGCCACCATGGACAGGGGTGGACTAGGCGATGAGCAGTTCTTC
cdr3_aa: CATMDRGGLGDEQFF
j_call: TRBJ2-1
v_call: TRBV24-1
d_call: TRBD1
clone_size: many

cdr3_nt: TGCGCCAGCAGCGTTGGTGACGAGCGGGGATACAATGAGCAGTTCTTC
cdr3_aa: CASSVGDERGYNEQFF
j_call: TRBJ2-1
v_call: TRBV5-1
d_call: TRBD2
clone_size: few

cdr3_nt: TGTGCCAGCAGCCCCCACTTCCGGCTAGCGGGAGCAGATACGCAGTATTTT
cdr3_aa: CASSPHFRLAGADTQYF
j_call: TRBJ2-3
v_call: TRBV7-9
d_call: TRBD2
clone_size: .

cdr3_nt: TGTGCCAGCAGCCAAGTGTGGGCAGCATCGATGAGGAGAAACATTCAGTACTTC
cdr3_aa: CASSQVWAASMRRNIQYF
j_call: TRBJ2-4
v_call: TRBV4-2
d_call: .
clone_size: many

cdr3_nt: TGTGCCAGCAGGGGGACAGCGAACACCGGGGAGCTGTTTTTT
cdr3_aa: CASRGTANTGELFF
j_call: TRBJ2-2
v_call: TRBV12-3/TRBV12-4
d_call: TRBD1
clone_size: many

cdr3_nt: TGTGCCAGCAAAGTAAGGCAGGGTCGTAGAGAGACCCAGTACTTC
cdr3_aa: CASKVRQGRRETQYF
j_call: TRBJ2-5
v_call: TRBV28
d_call: .
clone_size: .

cdr3_nt: TGTGCCAGCAGTGGAGGGCTGGGTAGCAATCAGCCCCAGCATTTT
cdr3_aa: CASSGGLGSNQPQHF
j_call: TRBJ1-5
v_call: TRBV6-1
d_call: .
clone_size: few

cdr3_nt: TGCAGCGTTGATTCGGGAGAGGGGTCCTACGAGCAGTACTTC
cdr3_aa: CSVDSGEGSYEQYF
j_call: TRBJ2-7
v_call: TRBV29-1
d_call: .
clone_size: many

cdr3_nt: TGTGCCAGCAGCCCCCTTTATTCCGATCGGGTCTATGGCTACACCTTC
cdr3_aa: CASSPLYSDRVYGYTF
j_call: TRBJ1-2
v_call: TRBV11-2
d_call: .
clone_size: .

cdr3_nt: TGTGCCAGCAGTTACCTGGTCCTAGGGGGCCGGGGCGATGAGCAGTTCTTC
cdr3_aa: CASSYLVLGGRGDEQFF
j_call: TRBJ2-1
v_call: TRBV6-5
d_call: TRBD1
clone_size: .

cdr3_nt: TGTGCCAGTAAGATGGGGGCCTCAGATACGCAGTATTTT
cdr3_aa: CASKMGASDTQYF
j_call: TRBJ2-3
v_call: TRBV12-3/TRBV12-4
d_call: .
clone_size: many

cdr3_nt: TGTGCCAGCAGAAGCGACTCCGCGCAGAGTGAGCAGTTCTTC
cdr3_aa: CASRSDSAQSEQFF
j_call: TRBJ2-1
v_call: TRBV2
d_call: .
clone_size: .

cdr3_nt: TGCAGCGTTTTGTTTGGGACAGGTTTAGGAGAGCAGTTCTTC
cdr3_aa: CSVLFGTGLGEQFF
j_call: TRBJ2-1
v_call: TRBV29-1
d_call: TRBD1
clone_size: few

cdr3_nt: TGTGCCACCAGTGACGCCGGGACTAGCAAGCAGTTCTTC
cdr3_aa: CATSDAGTSKQFF
j_call: TRBJ2-1
v_call: TRBV24-1
d_call: TRBD2
clone_size: few

cdr3_nt: TGCAGTGCTAGAGATAAGGGAGTTCCCGACAATGAGCAGTTCTTC
cdr3_aa: CSARDKGVPDNEQFF
j_call: TRBJ2-1
v_call: TRBV20-1
d_call: .
clone_size: few

cdr3_nt: TGTGCCAGCAGGTGGACTAGCGGACCCACAGATACGCAGTATTTT
cdr3_aa: CASRWTSGPTDTQYF
j_call: TRBJ2-3
v_call: TRBV6-1
d_call: TRBD2
clone_size: .

cdr3_nt: TGCGCCAGCAGCCAGCTTAACCGGGACAGGTCCCCTGGCTACACCTTC
cdr3_aa: CASSQLNRDRSPGYTF
j_call: TRBJ1-2
v_call: TRBV4-1
d_call: TRBD1
clone_size: .

cdr3_nt: TGTGCCTGGAGTCTAACAGGGAATGGCTACACCTTC
cdr3_aa: CAWSLTGNGYTF
j_call: TRBJ1-2
v_call: TRBV30
d_call: .
clone_size: few

cdr3_nt: TGTGCCAGCCAACTATCTTCAGCTAATGAAAAACTGTTTTTT
cdr3_aa: CASQLSSANEKLFF
j_call: TRBJ1-4
v_call: TRBV6-5
d_call: .
clone_size: many

cdr3_nt: TGTGCCAGCAGTTATAGATGGGACAGGGGGCCCGAGCAGTACTTC
cdr3_aa: CASSYRWDRGPEQYF
j_call: TRBJ2-7
v_call: TRBV12-3/TRBV12-4
d_call: TRBD1
clone_size: many

cdr3_nt: TGCAGTGCTAGGGACAGGCTGAACACTGAAGCTTTCTTT
cdr3_aa: CSARDRLNTEAFF
j_call: TRBJ1-1
v_call: TRBV20-1
d_call: TRBD1
clone_size: .

cdr3_nt: TGTGCCAGCGTACTAGCGGGAGTCCCAGATACGCAGTATTTT
cdr3_aa: CASVLAGVPDTQYF
j_call: TRBJ2-3
v_call: TRBV27
d_call: TRBD2
clone_size: .

cdr3_nt: TGTGCCAGCTCACCACCCGGGGCCCCCCTCGCCCATGAGCAGTTCTTC
cdr3_aa: CASSPPGAPLAHEQFF
j_call: TRBJ2-1
v_call: TRBV18
d_call: .
clone_size: few

cdr3_nt: TGTGCCAGCAGCCAAGAAAGTGTGCGCAATCAGCCCCAGCATTTT
cdr3_aa: CASSQESVRNQPQHF
j_call: TRBJ1-5
v_call: TRBV4-2
d_call: .
clone_size: .

cdr3_nt: TGTGCCAGCAGCGCCCCAAAAGTGGAAGCCAAAAACATTCAGTACTTC
cdr3_aa: CASSAPKVEAKNIQYF
j_call: TRBJ2-4
v_call: TRBV6-6
d_call: .
clone_size: .

cdr3_nt: TGTGCCAGCAGCTTACCTCCCCGACTAGCGGGCTCGAAAGAGACCCAGTACTTC
cdr3_aa: CASSLPPRLAGSKETQYF
j_call: TRBJ2-5
v_call: TRBV7-9
d_call: TRBD2
clone_size: many

cdr3_nt: TGCAGTGCTAGCGGTCAGGTCTCTTCACCCCTCCACTTT
cdr3_aa: CSASGQVSSPLHF
j_call: TRBJ1-6
v_call: TRBV20-1
d_call: .
clone_size: .

cdr3_nt: TGTGCCAGCAGCAAGGACAGGGGCTACGAGCAGTACTTC
cdr3_aa: CASSKDRGYEQYF
j_call: TRBJ2-7
v_call: TRBV7-3
d_call: TRBD1
clone_size: many